This TCR beta chain was profiled in a study of spatial heterogeneity in lung cancer. At least ten counts were recorded for this clonotype. The CDR3 loop spans 15 amino acids. Germline lookup yields CDR1 LNHDA and CDR2 SQIVND (reference sequence). The V gene end was trimmed by 7 bases and the J gene end by 6 bases; junction bases not matched to a gene: 4. TCRdb called the 5' RACE reads again in MiXCR, with one record for every CDR3 protein. This sample has 30,000 to 45,000 distinct CDR3 sequences; 6.5% to 9.5% occur once, and the top ten carry under 30%. Time point specified: sample taken at primary tumor resection. TCRs were sequenced from unsorted whole RNA of tumor, nontumor lung or PBMC.

Material: PBMCs, obtained at surgery. The clonotype was recovered from a male donor with early-stage non-small cell lung cancer. The chain links TRBV19 to TRBJ2-1; 15 nucleotides line up with TRBD2. CDR3 in amino acids: CASNVGLAGGNEQFF. In DNA form, the CDR3 reads TGTGCCAGTAACGTGGGACTAGCGGGGGGCAATGAGCAGTTCTTC. Together with reference TRBV19 and TRBJ2-1, the CDR3 gives the full variable domain: DGGITQSPKYLFRKEGQNVTLSCEQNLNHDAMYWYRQDPGQGLRLIYYSQIVNDFQKGDIAEGYSVSREKKESFPLTVTSAQKNPTAFYLCASNVGLAGGNEQFFGPGTRLTVL.